This TCR beta chain emerged from a study of read filtering for tumor transcriptome and immune sequencing. This clonotype was seen ten or more times. The library was built from approximately 400 ng RNA with molecular barcoded adaptors for alpha/delta and beta/gamma chains. Via MiXCR, TCRdb re-called the reads, giving one row per CDR3 protein. This table holds 20,000 to 30,000 distinct CDR3 sequences, 20% to 25% found once. Sequencing used a population of CD138-negative cells sorted from bone marrow. The clonotype was recovered from a donor at least 40 years old with multiple myeloma.

CDR3 sequence reads: CASSLSAGRQETQYF. CDR3 nucleotides: TGTGCCAGCAGCTTATCTGCTGGCAGGCAAGAGACCCAGTACTTC. The rearrangement uses TRBV11-2 and TRBJ2-5; D unclear. Trimming pared 2 bases from V and 2 bases from J, leaving 12 bases between. Germline V CDR1 and CDR2: SGHAT, FQNNGV. CDR3 length equals 15 residues.